The text below deals with one T cell receptor (beta chain). This clone showed up just once. It lacks a known antigen. No much larger clone exists at a distance of one base, and base qualities are not known. The immunoSEQ assay was used to generate TCR beta chain sequences from genomic DNA. Under the source paper's analysis protocol: CDR3 sequences that did not begin with the conserved framework cysteine at position 104 were removed manually. Clonality was calculated as one minus the normalized Shannon's Diversity Index, with values ranging from 0 (maximal diversity) to 1 (oligoclonal). Chi-squared comparison-of-proportions tests assessed whether the same CDR3 differed in frequency between samples, such as brain versus blood. Public clonotypes were identified by searching immuneACCESS, and similarity to known antiviral clonotypes was assessed with the VDJdb browser. This is the immuneACCESS table as TCRdb keeps it, with only in-frame sequences that have V and J called. A part of the clones is gone; compared with another copy, unresolved V genes explain less than half, and the rest is unexplained. That table is the source of V, J and clone size, and D and trimming were worked out from the DNA. The sample table shows hundreds of thousands of clones, and about 93% are seen once. The ten top clones hold 4.5% to 7% of the sample.

The V end loses 3 bases and the J end loses 7 bases, and a stretch of 20 bases separates them. Including cysteine and phenylalanine, the CDR3 has 15 amino acids. Only CDR3 DNA remains: 45 bases, in frame from the first base. For CDR1 and CDR2, the germline V gene (reference sequence) lists GTSNPN and SVGIG. The sample's time point label, decoded: blood from clinic visit 5 months post-surgery; TSC patient then seizure free. The surgery cases with the highest brain T cell transcript signatures were chosen for TCR beta chain sequencing of brain tissue, and also of blood when blood was available. Patients had been treated with at least one anti-epileptic drug before surgery. The TCR-sequenced patients were children whose drug-resistant epilepsy was caused by tuberous sclerosis complex, focal cortical dysplasia, Rasmussen encephalitis or hemimegalencephaly. Bulk genomic DNA was isolated from unsorted brain tissue and whole blood using the Monarch genomic DNA purification kit.

The data belong to a study of brain T cells in children with intractable seizures (dated by TCRdb to about 2021). As for the study more broadly: Resected brain tissue from some 49 pediatric epilepsy surgery cases was initially screened for immune gene transcripts with a NanoString immunology panel. About 70% of the 12 selected surgery cases also had pre-surgery blood sequenced, which left four cases with brain tissue only.

General study outcomes and caveats: Viral specificity was inferred only from CDR3 sequence similarity, and patients' HCMV serostatus was unknown. Because sequencing depth differed between pre- and post-surgery blood, the absence of clones from the pre-surgery sample may reflect undersampling.

The sample was peripheral blood, taken approximately 5 months after surgery. The clonotype originates from a boy under two years old with tuberous sclerosis and intractable seizures. Recombination connected TRBV30 to TRBJ2-3; D gene: possibly TRBD1, on 5 matching bases. The nucleotides are TGTGCCTGGAGCCTACGCCCTCCCAGGGCGAATACGCAGTATTTT. Its coded protein is CAWSLRPPRANTQYF. Outside the CDR3, residues come from the reference TRBV30 and TRBJ2-3 proteins, so the full variable domain is: SQTIHQWPATLVQPVGSPLSLECTVEGTSNPNLYWYRQAAGRGLQLLFYSVGIGQISSEVPQNLSASRPQDRQFILSSKKLLLSDSGFYLCAWSLRPPRANTQYFGPGTRLTVL.